This TCR beta chain was obtained from a study of OX40 agonist ivuxolimab in advanced cancers. Study-wide background: The group had a mean age of 60 years, ranged from roughly 23 to 90, and was less than 85% male. Study outcomes and limitations: Clonal expansion among partial responders at 0.1-3.0 mg/kg ranked near the lowest.

Sequenced by immunoSEQ multiplex PCR; TCRdb stores in-frame clones only, minus some. The top ten clones hold approximately 0.79% of a sample with tens of thousands of clones, roughly 86% of them seen once. A word on this clone: Its antigen is still unknown.

The CDR3 sequence is 17 residues long. With 5 bases removed from V and 5 bases from J, the gap between germline ends came to 24 bases. Germline CDR1 and CDR2: SEHNR and FQNEAQ (reference sequence). The clonotype comes from an adult with an advanced solid tumor such as melanoma, head and neck, liver or kidney cancer. The source material was CD4+ or CD8+ T cells sorted from blood, sampled in a trial of the OX40 agonist ivuxolimab. The J gene is TRBJ2-5, the V gene TRBV7-9; D might be TRBD2 (7 bases). The chain's CDR3 is CASSLPDRGLAEETQYF. In nucleotides, the CDR3 is TGTGCCAGCAGCCTACCTGACCGGGGGCTAGCGGAGGAGACCCAGTACTTC.